This is a list of T cell receptor beta chains from one sample in a study of patients and donors after allogeneic stem cell transplantation. TCRdb re-derived calls from the RT-PCR reads in MiXCR, one entry per CDR3 protein. The sample holds 90,000 to 120,000 distinct CDR3 sequences, around 38% seen once. Sequencing used blood, either unsorted or a sorted T cell fraction (not recorded which). The origin of the receptors is a human donor who was either an allogeneic HSCT recipient or a stem cell or donor lymphocyte infusion donor (not recorded which). It is not recorded whose cells these are; they may come from a transplant donor. Both conserved end residues are trimmed from each CDR3. Fields, in order: J gene, clone size, V gene, CDR3 protein. Where a row states a size, it is once, few, many or the class of an expanded clone; other rows omit it.

J: TRBJ2-3; size: NA; V: TRBV18; CDR3: ASSPLRLAGPDTQY
J: TRBJ2-2; size: NA; V: TRBV6-2/TRBV6-3; CDR3: AGNWDGHTGELF
J: TRBJ2-6; size: NA; V: TRBV7-2; CDR3: ASSPPSKGANVLT
J: TRBJ2-2; size: NA; V: TRBV14; CDR3: ASSQLRVNTGELF
J: TRBJ1-1; size: NA; V: TRBV20-1; CDR3: SAFPGHSNTEAF
J: TRBJ1-1; size: few; V: TRBV12-3/TRBV12-4; CDR3: ASSTYTGGTEAF
J: TRBJ2-1; size: once; V: TRBV9; CDR3: ASSVDGRGRDEQF
J: TRBJ2-5; size: NA; V: TRBV7-2; CDR3: ASSGSRGETQY
J: TRBJ2-7; size: once; V: TRBV6-1; CDR3: ASDALSYEQY
J: TRBJ1-5; size: NA; V: TRBV6-2/TRBV6-3; CDR3: ASRTGSYNQPQH
J: TRBJ2-3; size: NA; V: TRBV11-2; CDR3: ASRRGQTKSDTQY
J: TRBJ2-7; size: NA; V: TRBV28; CDR3: ASSHSAYEQY
J: TRBJ1-6; size: few; V: TRBV10-3; CDR3: AISGETRGRNNSPLH
J: TRBJ2-5; size: NA; V: TRBV24-1; CDR3: ATSAGDRGQQETQY
J: TRBJ1-4; size: few; V: TRBV20-1; CDR3: SASSRLGDEKLF
J: TRBJ1-1; size: NA; V: TRBV7-9; CDR3: ASSLRGVEGAHAF
J: TRBJ1-1; size: NA; V: TRBV6-1; CDR3: ASRETELNTEAF
J: TRBJ2-1; size: NA; V: TRBV7-9; CDR3: ASSLGLAGGLVVEQF
J: TRBJ2-1; size: few; V: TRBV2; CDR3: ASSAHGGVYEQF
J: TRBJ2-4; size: NA; V: TRBV12-3/TRBV12-4; CDR3: ASSFGENIQY
J: TRBJ2-1; size: NA; V: TRBV7-2; CDR3: ASSSQTSEQF
J: TRBJ2-3; size: NA; V: TRBV20-1; CDR3: SARDVAGSRTDTQY
J: TRBJ2-5; size: few; V: TRBV5-6; CDR3: ASSLLLGYQETQY
J: TRBJ1-1; size: NA; V: TRBV5-5; CDR3: ASSLYGGPEAF
J: TRBJ1-2; size: NA; V: TRBV20-1; CDR3: SALDRGKDGYT
J: TRBJ2-2; size: few; V: TRBV15; CDR3: ATSRDRSTGELF
J: TRBJ2-1; size: NA; V: TRBV7-9; CDR3: ASSLSSVVAGDNEQF
J: TRBJ2-3; size: NA; V: TRBV12-3/TRBV12-4; CDR3: ASSFGTEGDTQY
J: TRBJ2-3; size: NA; V: TRBV5-1; CDR3: ASSFREADTQY
J: TRBJ2-2; size: NA; V: TRBV15; CDR3: ATGLAFSGELF
J: TRBJ1-1; size: NA; V: TRBV5-1; CDR3: ASSFLREGTEAF
J: TRBJ1-2; size: NA; V: TRBV24-1; CDR3: ATSDLGRNYGYT
J: TRBJ1-6; size: few; V: TRBV3-1; CDR3: ASSQDRRGGAPLH
J: TRBJ1-4; size: NA; V: TRBV12-3/TRBV12-4; CDR3: ASSFPGTAKLF
J: TRBJ1-3; size: NA; V: TRBV11-2; CDR3: ASSPPWAFSGNTIY
J: TRBJ1-2; size: few; V: TRBV6-5; CDR3: ASRRPGQYGYT
J: TRBJ1-2; size: NA; V: TRBV27; CDR3: ASSLMGRPNYGYT
J: TRBJ2-3; size: NA; V: TRBV20-1; CDR3: SATGTDLAGDTDTQY
J: TRBJ1-2; size: few; V: TRBV6-1; CDR3: ATTYGRGPGYT
J: TRBJ1-1; size: NA; V: TRBV4-3; CDR3: ASSQEVGFEAF
J: TRBJ1-5; size: NA; V: TRBV6-6; CDR3: ASSLTGGTVNQPQH
J: TRBJ1-3; size: few; V: TRBV4-3; CDR3: ASSQALDRTIY
J: TRBJ2-2; size: few; V: TRBV5-1; CDR3: ASSGVGDWNTGELF
J: TRBJ1-5; size: few; V: TRBV6-1; CDR3: ASMEVQGVQPQH
J: TRBJ1-3; size: few; V: TRBV28; CDR3: ASSLPGSANTIY
J: TRBJ1-5; size: few; V: TRBV20-1; CDR3: SAGSQGVPQPQH
J: TRBJ1-5; size: NA; V: TRBV4-2; CDR3: ASSQAQGGPYQPQH
J: TRBJ2-3; size: few; V: TRBV5-6; CDR3: ASSLRGGTDTQY
J: TRBJ2-7; size: NA; V: TRBV6-5; CDR3: ASSYSYTGTGDSEQY
J: TRBJ1-1; size: NA; V: TRBV11-3; CDR3: ASSEGARSTEAF
J: TRBJ2-1; size: NA; V: TRBV20-1; CDR3: SARDSWIYNEQF
J: TRBJ1-5; size: few; V: TRBV12-3/TRBV12-4; CDR3: ASSSAISNQPQH
J: TRBJ2-3; size: once; V: TRBV4-2; CDR3: ASSQDGTRGTDTQY
J: TRBJ1-5; size: few; V: TRBV12-3/TRBV12-4; CDR3: ASSLSPGAGRVQPQH
J: TRBJ2-1; size: NA; V: TRBV10-3; CDR3: AIRADSGSFNEQF
J: TRBJ2-1; size: NA; V: TRBV9; CDR3: ASSVQPGLAGDEQF
J: TRBJ2-1; size: once; V: TRBV28; CDR3: ASSFARSYEQF
J: TRBJ2-3; size: NA; V: TRBV15; CDR3: ATSRDLAGGRGTQY
J: TRBJ2-3; size: NA; V: TRBV10-3; CDR3: AISEGLGTQY